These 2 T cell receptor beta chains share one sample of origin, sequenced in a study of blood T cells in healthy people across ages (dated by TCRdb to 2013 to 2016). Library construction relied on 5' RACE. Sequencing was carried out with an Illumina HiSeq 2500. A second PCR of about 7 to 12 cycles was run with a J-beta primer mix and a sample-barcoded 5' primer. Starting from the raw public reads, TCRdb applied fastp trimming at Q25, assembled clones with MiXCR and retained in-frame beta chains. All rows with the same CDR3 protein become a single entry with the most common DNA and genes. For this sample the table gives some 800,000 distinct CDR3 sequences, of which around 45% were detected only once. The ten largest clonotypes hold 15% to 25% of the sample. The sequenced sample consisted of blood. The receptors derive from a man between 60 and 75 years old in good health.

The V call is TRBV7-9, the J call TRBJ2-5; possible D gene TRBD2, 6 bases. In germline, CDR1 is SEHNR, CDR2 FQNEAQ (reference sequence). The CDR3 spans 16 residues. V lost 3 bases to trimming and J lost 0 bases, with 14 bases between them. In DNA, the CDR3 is TGTGCCAGCAGCTTGAATAGCGGAGGAAACCAAGAGACCCAGTACTTC. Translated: CASSLNSGGNQETQYF.

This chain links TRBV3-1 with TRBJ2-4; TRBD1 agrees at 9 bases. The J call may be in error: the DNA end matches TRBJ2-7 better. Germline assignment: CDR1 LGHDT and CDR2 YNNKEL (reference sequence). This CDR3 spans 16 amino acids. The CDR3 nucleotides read TGTGCCAGCAGCCAAGTGTTGACAGGGGGAAAAAACGAGCAGTACTTC. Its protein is CASSQVLTGGKNEQYF.